This TCR beta chain comes out of a study of tumor and adjacent non-tumor tissue in lung cancer. Ten or more counts support this clonotype. This sample's RNA came from whole unsorted tissue. A modified ARM-PCR protocol with three rounds of nested PCR amplified TCRbeta. MiXCR, run by TCRdb on the multiplex PCR reads, gives a single entry per CDR3 protein. The sample carries 60,000 to 90,000 distinct CDR3 sequences, around four fifths recorded once. Sequencing used lung tumor tissue. The TCR was taken from a woman in her forties or fifties with non-small cell lung cancer.

DNA for the CDR3: TGTGCCAGCAGCAAAGTTTGGAGGGGAAGGGAAGCCAAAAACATTCAGTACTTC. It is translated as CASSKVWRGREAKNIQYF. The V and J genes are TRBV21-1 and TRBJ2-4; TRBD2 is taken as the D call from the table, unchecked against the DNA. TRBV21-1 is a documented pseudogene. CDR3 length equals 18 residues.